This entry is about one T cell receptor (beta chain). Its antigen is not known. From germline, CDR1 is SGHTA and CDR2 FQGNSA. CDR3 size: 16 residues. V lost 4 bases to trimming and J lost 1 base; unmatched junction nucleotides: 7. This entry belongs to a study of cytomegalovirus exposure and HLA in healthy donors. On the study more broadly: Counted in an early data release were approximately 85 million unique TCRs from HLA-typed donors.

Study-level points and caveats: Reportedly, cytomegalovirus status was diagnosed with high sensitivity and specificity. Researchers catalogued about 150 TCR beta chains as cytomegalovirus-associated.

PCR primers comprised 60 Vbeta and 13 Jbeta primers. Profiling relied on immunoSEQ multiplex PCR, and the TCRdb table lists in-frame clones only, not all of them. The top ten clones hold 1.5% of a sample with some 200,000 clones, roughly 78% of them seen once. This TCR was recovered from a girl between 5 and 17 years old in good health and CMV-seropositive. The sample taken for sequencing was PBMCs. J is TRBJ1-2 and V is TRBV7-2; 9 bases fit TRBD1. The CDR3: CASSYKTGGVNYGYTF. CDR3 coding DNA: TGTGCCAGCAGCTACAAGACAGGGGGGGTTAACTATGGCTACACCTTC.